This section outlines one T cell receptor beta chain sequence together with its context. This clonotype was seen a handful of times. Its antigen is currently not known. No base quality values were provided; no much bigger clone lies one nucleotide off. The data derive from a study of T cell repertoires in cytomegalovirus infection (dated by TCRdb to about 2019). Broadly, across the study: The HLA type of each donor mattered for the analysis, because public TCR beta signatures pointed to carriage of CMV infection along with the matching HLA type. General conclusions and limits of the study: Cumulative frequency of public TCR beta family members discriminated carriers of CMV infection plus the relevant HLA type in this cohort and an independent approximately 370-donor cohort. The ex vivo response was dominated by HLA-C-restricted CMV-specific TCR beta clonotypes, which also provided the single most frequent clonotype in two of eight donors.

CDR1 and CDR2 were assigned from the germline V gene as SGHTA and FQGNSA. Trimming takes 2 bases off V and 7 bases off J; junction bases not matched to a gene: 5. The CDR3 sequence holds 14 residues, the cysteine and phenylalanine included. Kept here is only the CDR3 DNA, which spans 42 bases and is read in frame from base 1. Sequencing instrument: Illumina HiSeq 1500. The raw public data were reprocessed by TCRdb itself: fastp quality trimming at Q25, MiXCR clonotype calling, in-frame beta chains only. Rows merge per CDR3 protein into single entries with the most common DNA and genes. Here the sample has more than 400,000 distinct CDR3 sequences; about 30% occur a single time. Less than 15% of the sample rests with the top ten.

The sample comprised PBMCs. The V and J genes are TRBV7-2 and TRBJ2-7; the central 10 bases match TRBD2. This sequence was found in a human donor in good health (CMV status not recorded). Some clones in this sample may be carry-over from other donors' samples. The CDR3 reads CASSLSLAGVEQYF. The nucleotide sequence is TGTGCCAGCAGCTTAAGCCTAGCGGGAGTTGAGCAGTACTTC.